Below are 10 T cell receptor beta chains sequenced from a single sample in a study of shared clonotypes between healthy human individuals. Repertoires were generated with immunoSEQ multiplex PCR, while TCRdb's copy carries only in-frame clones and drops some. The sample lists approximately 2.5 million clones, more than 80% occurring once. What was sequenced was naive CD4+ T cells sorted from blood. Subset indicated: CD45RA+ positively selected. The receptors originated from a man aged 18 to 29 in good health.

To note about this clone: At the DNA level, this CDR3 is encoded by other sequences in the same sample as well. The chain recombines TRBV18 with TRBJ1-1; 8 nucleotides line up with TRBD1. This CDR3 spans 13 amino acids. V trimming: 4 bases; J trimming: 3 bases; junction bases outside the gene matches: 1. The V gene's germline CDR1 is KGHSH and CDR2 LQKENI. The CDR3 loop reads CASSLTGDTEAFF. The DNA of the CDR3 is TGTGCCAGCTCACTGACAGGGGACACTGAAGCTTTCTTT.

The chain joins TRBV6-6 to TRBJ1-1; 8 nucleotides match TRBD1. There are 15 residues in the CDR3. V dropped 5 bases and J dropped 3; count of bases not matched to a gene: 8. In germline, CDR1 is MNHNY, CDR2 SVGAGI (reference sequence). In nucleotides, the CDR3 is TGTGCCAGCAGTAACGTACAGGGGGAGTACACTGAAGCTTTCTTT. Amino acids: CASSNVQGEYTEAFF.

The rearrangement links TRBV4-1 to TRBJ2-4; D uncertain. The CDR3 has 16 amino acids. Trimming took 3 bases from V and 6 from J, leaving 18 bases between them. The germline CDR1 and CDR2 sequences are MGHRA and YSYEKL. The chain's CDR3 is CASSHATTKTTNIQYF. In DNA, the CDR3 is TGCGCCAGCAGCCATGCGACAACCAAGACCACAAACATTCAGTACTTC.

The rearrangement links TRBV6-5 to TRBJ2-1; 9 bases are a match to TRBD2. Germline CDR1 is MNHEY and CDR2 is SVGAGI. V shed 6 bases and J 8 bases; nucleotides not matched to a gene: 8. CDR3 length: 14 residues. The DNA for the CDR3 is TGTGCCAGCAGATCTAGCGGGATGGGACATGAGCAGTTCTTC. It encodes CASRSSGMGHEQFF.

The rearrangement joins TRBV30 to TRBJ2-1; 7 bases are a match to TRBD2. The germline gives CDR1 GTSNPN, CDR2 SVGIG (reference sequence). V was clipped by 7 bases and J by 2 bases; unmatched bases: 8. This CDR3 region has 14 residues. CDR3 sequence: CAFAAGVAYNEQFF. CDR3 DNA sequence: TGTGCCTTTGCGGCGGGGGTCGCCTACAATGAGCAGTTCTTC.

The chain couples TRBV6-1 to TRBJ1-2; TRBD1 agrees at 12 bases. Germline V CDR1 and CDR2: MNHNS, SASEGT. This CDR3 comprises 15 residues. The ends lost 5 bases at V and 5 bases at J; junction bases unmatched: 6. The CDR3 nucleotides read TGTGCCAGCAGTTCCCGGGACAGGGGGCTATATGGCTACACCTTC. Amino acid sequence: CASSSRDRGLYGYTF.

The chain joins TRBV27 to TRBJ2-1; 9 bases agree with TRBD2. J gave up 7 bases and V 8 bases, and 15 bases lay outside the gene matches. Looked up from germline, CDR1 is MNHEY and CDR2 is SMNVEV (reference sequence). The CDR3 sequence is 16 residues long. Here the CDR3 reads CASERFGLASRNEQFF. CDR3 nucleotides: TGTGCCAGCGAAAGGTTCGGACTAGCGAGTAGGAATGAGCAGTTCTTC.

The chain joins TRBV7-6 to TRBJ2-1; the D call may be TRBD1 or TRBD2 (5 bases each). The CDR3 sequence is 15 residues long. Germline CDR1 is SGHVS and CDR2 is FNYEAQ. Trimming cost V 5 bases and J 5 bases, with 16 bases left between them. The CDR3 loop reads CASSPRGGSNNEQFF. Written as DNA, the CDR3 is TGTGCCAGCAGCCCACGGGGCGGGTCGAACAATGAGCAGTTCTTC.

The chain recombines TRBV7-4 with TRBJ2-7; D is ambiguous. Trimming removed 6 bases at V and 0 bases at J, with 9 bases between. This CDR3 region has 13 residues. Germline values: CDR1 SGHVT, CDR2 SQSDAQ. CDR3 in amino acids: CASSLIGSYEQYF. As DNA, the CDR3 is TGTGCCAGCAGTTTAATAGGCTCCTACGAGCAGTACTTC.

This chain connects TRBV7-9 to TRBJ1-3; D not resolved. Germline lookup yields CDR1 SEHNR and CDR2 FQNEAQ (reference sequence). This CDR3 is built from 13 residues. The V gene lost 2 bases and the J gene lost 1 base, with 3 bases spanning the gap. The CDR3 loop reads CASSLLSGNTIYF. For the CDR3, the DNA is TGTGCCAGCAGCTTATTGTCTGGAAACACCATATATTTT.